This TCR beta chain was sequenced for a study of cytomegalovirus exposure and HLA in healthy donors. From germline, CDR1 is MNHNS and CDR2 SASEGT. The CDR3 has 14 residues. Trimming took off 5 bases at V and 0 bases at J, with 7 bases between the two ends. The primer mix had 60 Vbeta and 13 Jbeta primers. Produced via immunoSEQ multiplex PCR; TCRdb's table is partial and in-frame only. The sample records about 140,000 clones, about 78% being singletons. Study-wide results and caveats: Upon later analysis, HLA-associated TCR beta chains proved more clonally expanded than other, equally common chains.

Of note for this clone: Antigen: not known.

The rearrangement links TRBV6-1 to TRBJ2-2; D ambiguous. Sequencing was performed on PBMCs. The TCR comes from a man aged 45-65 years in good health and CMV-seropositive. The CDR3 spells CASSNKPNTGELFF. The CDR3 DNA reads TGTGCCAGCAGTAACAAACCGAACACCGGGGAGCTGTTTTTT.